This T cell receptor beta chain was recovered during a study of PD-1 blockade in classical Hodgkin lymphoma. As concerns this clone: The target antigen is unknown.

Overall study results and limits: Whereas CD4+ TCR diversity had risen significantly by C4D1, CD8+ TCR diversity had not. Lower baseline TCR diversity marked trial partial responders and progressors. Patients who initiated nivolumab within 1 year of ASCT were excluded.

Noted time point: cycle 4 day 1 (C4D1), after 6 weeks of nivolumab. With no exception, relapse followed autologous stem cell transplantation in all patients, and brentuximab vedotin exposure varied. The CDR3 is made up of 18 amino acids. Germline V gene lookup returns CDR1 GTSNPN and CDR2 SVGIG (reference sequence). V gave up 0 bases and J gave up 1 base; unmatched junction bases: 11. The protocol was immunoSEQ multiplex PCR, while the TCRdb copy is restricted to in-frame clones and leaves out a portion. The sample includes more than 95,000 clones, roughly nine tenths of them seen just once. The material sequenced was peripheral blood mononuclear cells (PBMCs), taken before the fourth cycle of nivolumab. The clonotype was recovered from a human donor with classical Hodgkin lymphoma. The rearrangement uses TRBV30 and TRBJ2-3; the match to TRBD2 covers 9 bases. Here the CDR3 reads CAWSVKEIAGGRTDTQYF. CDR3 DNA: TGTGCCTGGAGTGTAAAAGAGATCGCGGGAGGGCGCACAGATACGCAGTATTTT.